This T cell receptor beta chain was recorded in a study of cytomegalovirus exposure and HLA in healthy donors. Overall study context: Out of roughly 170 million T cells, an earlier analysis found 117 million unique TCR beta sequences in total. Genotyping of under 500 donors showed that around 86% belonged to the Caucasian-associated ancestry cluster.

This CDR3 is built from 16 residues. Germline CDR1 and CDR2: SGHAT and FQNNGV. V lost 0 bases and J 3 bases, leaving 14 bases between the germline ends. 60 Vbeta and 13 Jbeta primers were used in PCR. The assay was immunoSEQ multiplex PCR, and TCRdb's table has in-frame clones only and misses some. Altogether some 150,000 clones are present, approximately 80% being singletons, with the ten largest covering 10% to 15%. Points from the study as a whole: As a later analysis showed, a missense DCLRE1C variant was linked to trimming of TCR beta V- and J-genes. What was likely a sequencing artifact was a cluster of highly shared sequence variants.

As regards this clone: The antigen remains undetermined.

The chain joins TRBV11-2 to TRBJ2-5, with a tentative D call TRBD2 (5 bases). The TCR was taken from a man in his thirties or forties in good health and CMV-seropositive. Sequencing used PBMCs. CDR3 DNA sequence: TGTGCCAGCAGCTTAGATCAGAGGACTGCGAAAGAGACCCAGTACTTC. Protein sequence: CASSLDQRTAKETQYF.